One and the same sample provided the 4 T cell receptor beta chains below, sequenced in a study of blood T cell repertoires in COVID-19. Some clones are missing from TCRdb's copy, which holds only in-frame ones; the method was immunoSEQ multiplex PCR. The sample lists fewer than 400,000 clones, around 85% seen once, with less than 2.5% in the top ten. Sequencing was carried out using PBMCs or T cells enriched from blood (not recorded which). These receptors were collected from a man aged 25 to 45 who had recovered from COVID-19.

V and J are TRBV2 and TRBJ1-1; 7 bases align to TRBD1. Per the germline V gene, CDR1 is SNHLY and CDR2 is FYNNEI. The CDR3 totals 13 residues. Trimming at V came to 5 bases and at J to 4 bases, leaving 4 bases not matched to a gene. CDR3 region: CASSSGGLTEAFF. As DNA, the CDR3 is TGTGCCAGCAGTTCAGGGGGGCTCACTGAAGCTTTCTTT. The full variable domain, in which reference TRBV2 and TRBJ1-1 provide the parts outside the CDR3, is EPEVTQTPSHQVTQMGQEVILRCVPISNHLYFYWYRQILGQKVEFLVSFYNNEISEKSEIFDDQFSVERPDGSNFTLKIRSTKLEDSAMYFCASSSGGLTEAFFGQGTRLTVV.

The chain joins TRBV6-5 to TRBJ1-4; TRBD1 matches 9 bases. Germline V gene data show CDR1 as MNHEY and CDR2 as SVGAGI. The CDR3 runs to 14 residues. The V gene end was trimmed by 6 bases and the J gene end by 6 bases; junction bases not matched to a gene: 5. The CDR3 is CASSTGGADEKLFF. The CDR3 DNA sequence: TGTGCCAGCAGCACAGGGGGCGCTGATGAAAAACTGTTTTTT.

V is TRBV5-5 and J is TRBJ1-4; no reliable D call. Trimming took off 4 bases at V and 0 bases at J, with 10 bases between the two ends. Germline values: CDR1 SGHKS, CDR2 YYEKEE (reference sequence). The length of the CDR3 is 15 residues. Here the CDR3 reads CASSRFPSTNEKLFF. CDR3 bases: TGTGCCAGCAGCCGTTTTCCCTCAACTAATGAAAAACTGTTTTTT. Full variable domain (rest looked up from reference TRBV5-5 and TRBJ1-4): DAGVTQSPTHLIKTRGQQVTLRCSPISGHKSVSWYQQVLGQGPQFIFQYYEKEERGRGNFPDRFSARQFPNYSSELNVNALLLGDSALYLCASSRFPSTNEKLFFGSGTQLSVL.

This chain joins TRBV5-1 and TRBJ1-6; TRBD1 matches at 9 bases. This CDR3 spans 17 amino acids. V was clipped by 2 bases and J by 9 bases; unmatched bases: 12. Germline CDR1 reads SGHRS; CDR2 reads YFSETQ. The CDR3 DNA sequence: TGCGCCAGCAGCTTTACCTCCGGGGACAGGGAACCTTCACCCCTCCACTTT. It is translated as CASSFTSGDREPSPLHF. Full variable domain (missing parts from reference TRBV5-1 and TRBJ1-6): KAGVTQTPRYLIKTRGQQVTLSCSPISGHRSVSWYQQTPGQGLQFLFEYFSETQRNKGNFPGRFSGRQFSNSRSEMNVSTLELGDSALYLCASSFTSGDREPSPLHFGNGTRLTVT.